Below are 16 T cell receptor beta chains sequenced from a single sample in a study of CD8 T cells in ankylosing spondylitis. Using its own MiXCR run on the 5' RACE reads, TCRdb lists one record per CDR3 protein. This table has approximately 300,000 distinct CDR3 sequences, less than 25% appearing once. Material: blood, either unsorted or a sorted T cell fraction (not recorded which). These receptors came from a female donor with ankylosing spondylitis or in good health (not recorded which).

This clonotype was detected only a few times. The chain has TRBV20-1 and TRBJ1-1; D ambiguous. This CDR3 contains 14 residues. Deletions cut 1 base from V and 6 bases from J, with 15 bases between. Germline lookup yields CDR1 DFQATT and CDR2 SNEGSKA (reference sequence). The CDR3 sequence: CSARVVPGWPEAFF. The CDR3 DNA reads as TGCAGTGCTAGAGTCGTCCCGGGTTGGCCTGAAGCTTTCTTT.

Comment on this clonotype: Relative to the germline gene, one junction end is altered; a read error may explain this. V and J are TRBV7-9 and TRBJ1-1, with TRBD1 matching over 10 bases. The CDR3 is made up of 14 amino acids. Germline CDR1 SEHNR, CDR2 FQNEAQ (reference sequence). The CDR3 DNA follows: TGTGCCAGCGGCTTTGGACAGGGGGGGACTGAAGCTTTCTTT. Its translation is CASGFGQGGTEAFF.

This clonotype was observed a few times. This chain uses TRBV6-5 with TRBJ2-3; 7 nucleotides line up with TRBD2. V lost 0 bases to trimming and J lost 5 bases; unmatched junction nucleotides: 5. Germline CDR1 and CDR2: MNHEY and SVGAGI. There are 15 residues in the CDR3. CDR3 protein: CASSYSRGRGDTQYF. The CDR3, as DNA: TGTGCCAGCAGTTACTCGCGGGGGAGAGGAGATACGCAGTATTTT.

J is TRBJ2-2 and V is TRBV6-4, with D tentatively TRBD1 (5 bases). Germline CDR1 and CDR2: MRHNA and SNTAGT. V gave up 7 bases and J gave up 5 bases, with 11 bases separating them. This CDR3 is built from 13 residues. This CDR3 reads CASKAQGTGELFF. In DNA form, the CDR3 reads TGTGCCAGCAAGGCGCAGGGTACCGGGGAGCTGTTTTTT.

This clonotype was counted at least ten times. The chain couples TRBV20-1 to TRBJ2-1, with 8 positions matching TRBD2. Germline CDR1 DFQATT, CDR2 SNEGSKA (reference sequence). V was clipped by 6 bases and J by 3 bases; unmatched bases: 4. This CDR3 region has 13 residues. Here the CDR3 reads CSAIAGHYNEQFF. The CDR3 DNA reads TGCAGTGCGATAGCGGGACACTACAATGAGCAGTTCTTC.

This clonotype was picked up a small number of times. This rearrangement joins TRBV5-6 to TRBJ2-5; D is unclear. The CDR3 contains 15 residues. Trimming shortened V by 1 base and J by 2 bases, and 12 bases separated the two germline ends. CDR1 is SGHDT and CDR2 is YYEEEE in the germline V gene. The CDR3: CASSLPTPEQETQYF. The CDR3 DNA is TGTGCCAGCAGCTTGCCCACCCCGGAGCAAGAGACCCAGTACTTC.

This clonotype was observed a handful of times. DNA for the CDR3: TGTGCCATCGGTTGGACTAGCGGCACAGATACGCAGTATTTT. Protein: CAIGWTSGTDTQYF. V is TRBV10-3 and J is TRBJ2-3, with 9 bases matching TRBD2. With 8 bases clipped from V and 1 base from J, the junction kept 4 bases outside the gene matches. The CDR3 is made up of 14 amino acids. Germline CDR1 is ENHRY and CDR2 is SYGVKD.

This clonotype was recorded a few times. The V and J genes are TRBV7-9 and TRBJ2-3; TRBD1 matches 9 bases. Germline trimming cut 3 bases from V and 6 bases from J; bases unmatched to any gene: 1. CDR1 and CDR2 (germline): SEHNR, FQNEAQ (reference sequence). CDR3 length: 13 amino acids. The CDR3 region is CASSLTGGDTQYF. DNA of the CDR3: TGTGCCAGCAGCTTGACAGGGGGGGATACGCAGTATTTT.

This clonotype was seen repeatedly, ten times or more. The CDR3 reads CSGGLADEQFF. The CDR3 coding sequence is TGCAGCGGGGGACTAGCGGATGAGCAGTTCTTC. V usage is TRBV29-1 and J usage is TRBJ2-1; 11 bases line up with TRBD2. From germline, CDR1 is SQVTM and CDR2 ANQGSEA. There are 11 residues in the CDR3. V lost 7 bases, J lost 8 bases, and 1 base stayed unmatched.

The V and J genes are TRBV10-2 and TRBJ2-7; tentative D call: TRBD2 (6 bases). Trimming removed 8 bases from V and 3 bases from J, with 14 bases in between. The CDR3 length is 13 residues. Germline values: CDR1 WSHSY, CDR2 SAAADI. The CDR3 sequence is CASSRGEYYEQYF. CDR3 nucleotide sequence: TGCGCCAGCTCTCGCGGGGAATACTACGAGCAGTACTTC.

This clonotype appeared a few times. The chain links TRBV20-1 to TRBJ1-1; unclear D gene. Deletions cut 6 bases from V and 3 bases from J, with 20 bases between. The CDR3 runs to 15 residues. CDR1 and CDR2 (germline): DFQATT, SNEGSKA (reference sequence). The CDR3 loop reads CSAKMVGPIYTEAFF. CDR3 nucleotide sequence: TGCAGTGCAAAAATGGTCGGGCCGATTTACACTGAAGCTTTCTTT.

This clonotype was seen more than once but under ten times. The rearrangement links TRBV7-6 to TRBJ2-7; 7 nucleotides align to TRBD2. CDR3 length equals 16 residues. Germline CDR1 is SGHVS and CDR2 is FNYEAQ. V dropped 5 bases and J dropped 1; count of bases not matched to a gene: 11. CDR3 protein: CASSVQSGLGSYEQYF. CDR3 nucleotides: TGTGCCAGCAGCGTCCAGTCTGGACTAGGATCCTACGAGCAGTACTTC.

This clonotype was counted a few times. The rearrangement joins TRBV12-3 or TRBV12-4 to TRBJ1-5; perhaps TRBD1 as D (6 bases). Trimming pared 6 bases from V and 5 bases from J, leaving 11 bases between. CDR3 size: 13 residues. The CDR3 DNA reads TGTGCCAGCAGGAATGGACAGTATCAGCCCCAGCATTTT. It codes for CASRNGQYQPQHF.

This clonotype was counted only a few times. V and J are TRBV5-1 and TRBJ2-1; 7 positions match TRBD2. V was pared by 1 base and J by 12 bases, with 16 bases of the junction left unmatched. Germline V lookup: CDR1 SGHRS, CDR2 YFSETQ. The CDR3 is 16 amino acids. DNA of the CDR3: TGCGCCAGCAGCTTGAGGTCTAGCGGTTGGAGTAGGGGGCAGTTCTTC. The encoded protein is CASSLRSSGWSRGQFF.

V and J are TRBV27 and TRBJ2-1, with 11 bases aligning to TRBD1. CDR3 size: 18 residues. Germline loops: CDR1 MNHEY, CDR2 SMNVEV (reference sequence). The V segment lost 1 base and the J segment 7 bases; nucleotides outside the gene matches: 12. CDR3 amino acids: CASSLWVGTGGMGNEQFF. In DNA, the CDR3 is TGTGCCAGCAGTTTATGGGTGGGGACAGGGGGTATGGGAAATGAGCAGTTCTTC.

This clonotype was counted a few times. This chain uses TRBV9 with TRBJ1-6; possibly TRBD1 for D (6 bases). V lost 0 bases to trimming and J lost 14 bases, with 9 bases between them. The CDR3 loop spans 12 amino acids. Germline V gives CDR1 SGDLS, CDR2 YYNGEE. The CDR3 coding sequence is TGTGCCAGCAGCGTAGGCAGGGGTACCCTCCACTTT. It specifies CASSVGRGTLHF.